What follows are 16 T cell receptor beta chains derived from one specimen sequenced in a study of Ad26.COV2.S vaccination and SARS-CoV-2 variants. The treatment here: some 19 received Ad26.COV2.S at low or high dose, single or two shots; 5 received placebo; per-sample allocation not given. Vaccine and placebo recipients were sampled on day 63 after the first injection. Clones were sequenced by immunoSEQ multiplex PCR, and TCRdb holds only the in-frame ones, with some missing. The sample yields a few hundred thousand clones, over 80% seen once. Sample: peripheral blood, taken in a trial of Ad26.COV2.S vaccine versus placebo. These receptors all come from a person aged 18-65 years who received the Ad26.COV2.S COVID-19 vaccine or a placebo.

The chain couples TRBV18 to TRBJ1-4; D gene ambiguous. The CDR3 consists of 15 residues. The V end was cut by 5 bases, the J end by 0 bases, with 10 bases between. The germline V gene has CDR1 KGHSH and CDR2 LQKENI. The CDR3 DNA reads TGTGCCAGCTCAGAAACAGTTGCAACTAATGAAAAACTGTTTTTT. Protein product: CASSETVATNEKLFF.

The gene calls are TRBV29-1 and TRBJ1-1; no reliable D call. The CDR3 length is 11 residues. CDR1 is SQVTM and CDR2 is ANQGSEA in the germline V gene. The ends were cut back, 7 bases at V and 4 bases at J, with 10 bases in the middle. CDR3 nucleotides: TGCAGCGCTCATACACCCACTGAAGCTTTCTTT. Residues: CSAHTPTEAFF.

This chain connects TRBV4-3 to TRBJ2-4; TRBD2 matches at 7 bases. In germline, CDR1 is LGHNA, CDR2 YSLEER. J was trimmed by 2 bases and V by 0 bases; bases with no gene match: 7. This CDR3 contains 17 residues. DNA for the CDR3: TGCGCCAGCAGCCAAGATCTGACGGGGGGTTCCAAAAACATTCAGTACTTC. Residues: CASSQDLTGGSKNIQYF.

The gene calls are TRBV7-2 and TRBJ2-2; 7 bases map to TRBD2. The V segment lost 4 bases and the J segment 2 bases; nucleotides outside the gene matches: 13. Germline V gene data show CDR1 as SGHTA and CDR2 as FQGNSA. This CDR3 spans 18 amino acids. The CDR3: CASSSHWGGPLNTGELFF. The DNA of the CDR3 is TGTGCCAGCAGCTCACACTGGGGGGGACCCCTAAACACCGGGGAGCTGTTTTTT.

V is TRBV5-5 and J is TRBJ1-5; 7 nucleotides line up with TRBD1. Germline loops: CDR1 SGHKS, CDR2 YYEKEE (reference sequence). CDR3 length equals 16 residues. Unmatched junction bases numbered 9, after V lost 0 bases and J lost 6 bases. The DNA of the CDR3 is TGTGCCAGCAGCTTGGTCAGCAGGGGGAATGGTCAGCCCCAGCATTTT. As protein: CASSLVSRGNGQPQHF.

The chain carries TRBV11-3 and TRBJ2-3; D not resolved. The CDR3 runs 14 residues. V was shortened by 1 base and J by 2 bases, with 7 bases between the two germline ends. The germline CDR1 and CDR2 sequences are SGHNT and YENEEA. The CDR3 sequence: CASSLAENTDTQYF. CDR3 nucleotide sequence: TGTGCCAGCAGCTTAGCCGAAAACACAGATACGCAGTATTTT.

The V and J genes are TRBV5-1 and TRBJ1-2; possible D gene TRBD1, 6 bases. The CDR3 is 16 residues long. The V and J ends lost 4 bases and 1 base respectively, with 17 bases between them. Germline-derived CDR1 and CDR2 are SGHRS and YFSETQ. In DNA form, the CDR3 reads TGCGCCAGCAGCCGGGACATCGGAATAGATAACTATGGCTACACCTTC. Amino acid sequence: CASSRDIGIDNYGYTF.

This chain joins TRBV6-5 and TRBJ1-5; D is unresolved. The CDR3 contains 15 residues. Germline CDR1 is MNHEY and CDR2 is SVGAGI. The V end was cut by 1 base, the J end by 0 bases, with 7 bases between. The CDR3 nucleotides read TGTGCCAGCAGTTACTACCCAGGTAGCAATCAGCCCCAGCATTTT. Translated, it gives CASSYYPGSNQPQHF.

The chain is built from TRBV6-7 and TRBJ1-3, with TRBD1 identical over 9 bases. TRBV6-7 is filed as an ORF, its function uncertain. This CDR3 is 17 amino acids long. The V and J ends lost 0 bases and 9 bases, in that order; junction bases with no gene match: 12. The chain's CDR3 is CASSYSMKRQGEATIYF. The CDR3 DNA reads TGTGCCAGCAGTTACTCGATGAAGAGACAGGGGGAGGCCACCATATATTTT.

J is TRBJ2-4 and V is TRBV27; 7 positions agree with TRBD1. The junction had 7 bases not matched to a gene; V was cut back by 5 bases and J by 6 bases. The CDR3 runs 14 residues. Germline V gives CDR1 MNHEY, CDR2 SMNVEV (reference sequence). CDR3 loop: CASSRLHRGNIQYF. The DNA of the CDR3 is TGTGCCAGCAGTCGCTTACACAGGGGAAACATTCAGTACTTC.

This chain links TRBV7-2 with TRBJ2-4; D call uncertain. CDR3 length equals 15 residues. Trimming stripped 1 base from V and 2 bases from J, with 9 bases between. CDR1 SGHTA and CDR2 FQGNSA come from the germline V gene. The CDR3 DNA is TGTGCCAGCAGCTTAGGGGTACTAACCAAAAACATTCAGTACTTC. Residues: CASSLGVLTKNIQYF.

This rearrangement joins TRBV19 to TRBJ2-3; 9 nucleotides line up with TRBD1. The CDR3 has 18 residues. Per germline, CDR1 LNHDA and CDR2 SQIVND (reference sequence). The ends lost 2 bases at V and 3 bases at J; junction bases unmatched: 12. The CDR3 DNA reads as TGTGCCAGTAGTATATCGACAGGGGGGAATCGAGAGACAGATACGCAGTATTTT. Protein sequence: CASSISTGGNRETDTQYF.

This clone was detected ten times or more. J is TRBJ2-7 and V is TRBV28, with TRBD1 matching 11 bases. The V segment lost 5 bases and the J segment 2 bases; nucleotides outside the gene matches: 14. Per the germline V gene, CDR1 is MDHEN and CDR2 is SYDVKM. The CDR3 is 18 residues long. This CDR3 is CASSPLLGTGGGTYEQYF. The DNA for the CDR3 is TGTGCCAGCAGTCCTCTTTTGGGGACAGGGGGAGGGACCTACGAGCAGTACTTC.

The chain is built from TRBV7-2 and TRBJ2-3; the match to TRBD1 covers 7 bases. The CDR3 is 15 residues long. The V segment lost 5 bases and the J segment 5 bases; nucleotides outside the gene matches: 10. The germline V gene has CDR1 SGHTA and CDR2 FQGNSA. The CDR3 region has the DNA TGTGCCAGCAGCCCCGGGGCAGGGGGTATAGATACGCAGTATTTT. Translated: CASSPGAGGIDTQYF.

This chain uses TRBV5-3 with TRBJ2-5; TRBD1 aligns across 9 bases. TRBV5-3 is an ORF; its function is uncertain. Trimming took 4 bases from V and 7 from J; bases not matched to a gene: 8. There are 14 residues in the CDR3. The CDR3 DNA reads TGTGCCAGAAGCATAACCGGGACAGGGAGGACCCAGTACTTC. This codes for CARSITGTGRTQYF.

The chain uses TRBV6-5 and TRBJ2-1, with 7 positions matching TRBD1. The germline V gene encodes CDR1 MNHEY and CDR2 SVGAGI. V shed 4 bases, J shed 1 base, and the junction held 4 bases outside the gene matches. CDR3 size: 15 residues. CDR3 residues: CASSSGTVSYNEQFF. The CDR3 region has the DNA TGTGCCAGCAGTTCCGGGACAGTTTCCTACAATGAGCAGTTCTTC.